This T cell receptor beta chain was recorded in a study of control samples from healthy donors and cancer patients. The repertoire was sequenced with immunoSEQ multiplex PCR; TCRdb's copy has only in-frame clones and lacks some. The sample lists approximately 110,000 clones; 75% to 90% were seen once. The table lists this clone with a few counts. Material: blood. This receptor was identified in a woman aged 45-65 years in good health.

In DNA form, the CDR3 reads TGTGCCAGCTTGGTTCAGCCCCAGCATTTT. Translated, it gives CASLVQPQHF. The rearrangement uses TRBV12-3 or TRBV12-4 and TRBJ1-5; no definite D call. V lost 8 bases to trimming and J lost 6 bases, with 5 bases between them. This CDR3 has 10 amino acids.